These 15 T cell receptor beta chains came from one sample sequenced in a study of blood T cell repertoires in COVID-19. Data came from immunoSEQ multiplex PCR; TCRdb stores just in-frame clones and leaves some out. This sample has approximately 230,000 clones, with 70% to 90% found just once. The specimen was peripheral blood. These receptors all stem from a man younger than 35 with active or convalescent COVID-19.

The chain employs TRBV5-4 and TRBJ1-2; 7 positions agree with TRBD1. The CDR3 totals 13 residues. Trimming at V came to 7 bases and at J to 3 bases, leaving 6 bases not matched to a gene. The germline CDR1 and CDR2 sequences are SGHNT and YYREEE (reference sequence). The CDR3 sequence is CASADRVDYGYTF. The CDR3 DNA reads TGTGCCAGCGCCGACAGGGTGGACTATGGCTACACCTTC.

The CDR3 here is CASSLAGTPNYGYTF. DNA for the CDR3: TGTGCCAGCAGCTTAGCGGGGACACCAAACTATGGCTACACCTTC. The chain recombines TRBV7-2 with TRBJ1-2, with a tentative D call TRBD1 (6 bases). Germline V gene data show CDR1 as SGHTA and CDR2 as FQGNSA. V was pared by 0 bases and J by 2 bases, with 10 bases between. The CDR3 has 15 amino acids.

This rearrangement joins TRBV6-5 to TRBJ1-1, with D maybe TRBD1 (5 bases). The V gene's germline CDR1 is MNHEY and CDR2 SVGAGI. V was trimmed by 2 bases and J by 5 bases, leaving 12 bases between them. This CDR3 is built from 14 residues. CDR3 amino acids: CASSYKGPKTEAFF. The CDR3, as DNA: TGTGCCAGCAGTTACAAGGGGCCAAAAACTGAAGCTTTCTTT.

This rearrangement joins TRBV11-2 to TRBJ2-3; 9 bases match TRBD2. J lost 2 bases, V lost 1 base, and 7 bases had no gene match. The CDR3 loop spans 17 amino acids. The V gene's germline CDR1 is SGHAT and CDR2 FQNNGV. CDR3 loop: CASSLAIAGVITDTQYF. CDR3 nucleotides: TGTGCCAGCAGCTTAGCCATAGCGGGAGTGATCACAGATACGCAGTATTTT.

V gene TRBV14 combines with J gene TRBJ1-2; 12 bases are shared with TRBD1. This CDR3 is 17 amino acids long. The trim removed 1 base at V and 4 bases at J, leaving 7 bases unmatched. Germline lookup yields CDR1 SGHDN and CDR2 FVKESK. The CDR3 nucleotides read TGTGCCAGCAGCCAAGCGAGGGGACAGGGGGCTTTCTATGGCTACACCTTC. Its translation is CASSQARGQGAFYGYTF.

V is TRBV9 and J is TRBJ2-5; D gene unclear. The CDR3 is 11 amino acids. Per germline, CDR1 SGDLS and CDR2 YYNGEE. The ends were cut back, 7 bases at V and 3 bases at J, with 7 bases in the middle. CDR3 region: CASGREETQYF. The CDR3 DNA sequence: TGTGCCAGCGGGCGCGAAGAGACCCAGTACTTC.

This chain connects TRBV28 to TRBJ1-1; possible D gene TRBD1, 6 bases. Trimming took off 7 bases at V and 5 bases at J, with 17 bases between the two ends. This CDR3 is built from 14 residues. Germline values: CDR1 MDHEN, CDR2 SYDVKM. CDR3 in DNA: TGTGCCAGCAACCAACCGGGGGGCTGGACTGAAGCTTTCTTT. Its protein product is CASNQPGGWTEAFF. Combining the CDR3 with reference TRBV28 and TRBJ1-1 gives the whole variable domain DVKVTQSSRYLVKRTGEKVFLECVQDMDHENMFWYRQDPGLGLRLIYFSYDVKMKEKGDIPEGYSVSREKKERFSLILESASTNQTSMYLCASNQPGGWTEAFFGQGTRLTVV.

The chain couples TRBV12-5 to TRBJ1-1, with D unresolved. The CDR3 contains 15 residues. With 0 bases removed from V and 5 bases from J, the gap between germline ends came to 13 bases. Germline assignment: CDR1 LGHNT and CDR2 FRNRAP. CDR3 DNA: TGTGCTAGTGGTTTGGTATTGTCAGGAACAACTGAAGCTTTCTTT. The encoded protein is CASGLVLSGTTEAFF.

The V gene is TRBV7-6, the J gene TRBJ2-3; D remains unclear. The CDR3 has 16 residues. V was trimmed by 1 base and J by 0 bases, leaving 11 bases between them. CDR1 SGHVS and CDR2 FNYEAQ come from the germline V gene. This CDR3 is CASSLVAGTSTDTQYF. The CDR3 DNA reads TGTGCCAGCAGCTTAGTGGCAGGAACTAGCACAGATACGCAGTATTTT.

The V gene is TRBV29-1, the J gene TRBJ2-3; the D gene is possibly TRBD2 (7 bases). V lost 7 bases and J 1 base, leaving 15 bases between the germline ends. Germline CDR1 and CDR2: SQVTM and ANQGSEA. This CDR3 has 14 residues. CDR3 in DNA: TGCAGCGCAAGCGGGACAATGCGCACAGATACGCAGTATTTT. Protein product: CSASGTMRTDTQYF.

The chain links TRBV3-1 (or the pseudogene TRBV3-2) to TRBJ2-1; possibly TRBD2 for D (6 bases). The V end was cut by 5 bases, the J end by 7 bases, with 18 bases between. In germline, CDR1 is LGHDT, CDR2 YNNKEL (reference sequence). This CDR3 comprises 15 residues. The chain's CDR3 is CASSSRERARNEQFF. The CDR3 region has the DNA TGTGCCAGCAGCAGCAGGGAGCGGGCGCGAAATGAGCAGTTCTTC.

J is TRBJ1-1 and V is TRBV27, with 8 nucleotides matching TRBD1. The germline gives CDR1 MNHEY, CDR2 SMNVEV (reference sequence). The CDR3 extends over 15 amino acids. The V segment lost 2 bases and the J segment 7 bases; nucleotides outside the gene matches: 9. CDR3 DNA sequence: TGTGCCAGCAGTTTAGACCGGGACAGGCTTTTTGAAGCTTTCTTT. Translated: CASSLDRDRLFEAFF.

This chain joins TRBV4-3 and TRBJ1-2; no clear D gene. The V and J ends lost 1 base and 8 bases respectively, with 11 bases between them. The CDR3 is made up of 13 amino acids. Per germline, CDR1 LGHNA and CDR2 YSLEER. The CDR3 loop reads CASSQAKTGGYTF. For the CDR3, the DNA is TGCGCCAGCAGCCAAGCGAAGACGGGGGGCTACACCTTC.

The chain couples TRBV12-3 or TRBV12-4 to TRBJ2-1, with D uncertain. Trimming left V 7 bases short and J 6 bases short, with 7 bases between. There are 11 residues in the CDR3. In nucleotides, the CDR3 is TGTGCCAGCACCCTAGGCAATGAGCAGTTCTTC. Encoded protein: CASTLGNEQFF.

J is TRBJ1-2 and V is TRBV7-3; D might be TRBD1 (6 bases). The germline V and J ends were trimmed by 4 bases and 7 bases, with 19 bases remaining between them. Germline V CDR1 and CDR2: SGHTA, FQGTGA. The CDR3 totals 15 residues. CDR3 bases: TGTGCCAGCAGCTCTGTACCGAGGGGGGGCGGTGGCTACACCTTC. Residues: CASSSVPRGGGGYTF.